The next 27 T cell receptor beta chains were all read from a single sample in a study of identifying expanded T cells in peripheral blood. Sequencing used immunoSEQ multiplex PCR; TCRdb keeps in-frame clones, though not all of them. Here the sample spans some 75,000 clones, roughly 90% being singletons. The material sequenced was blood. The receptors were gathered from a person aged 18-70 years in good health.

The CDR3 DNA sequence: TGTGCCAGCAGCCCGACTGGACAGGGCGCACTTAGGGGTGAAAAACTGTTTTTT. Amino acid sequence: CASSPTGQGALRGEKLFF. The genes are TRBV9 and TRBJ1-4; 8 nucleotides line up with TRBD1. Germline V CDR1 and CDR2: SGDLS, YYNGEE. After removal of 4 bases from V and 7 bases from J, the junction contained 18 bases not matched to a gene. This CDR3 region has 18 residues.

This clone was detected only once. The CDR3 loop is CASSKGVDQPQHF. In DNA, the CDR3 is TGTGCCAGTTCCAAAGGCGTCGATCAGCCCCAGCATTTT. This rearrangement joins TRBV27 to TRBJ1-5; D is uncertain. CDR1 is MNHEY and CDR2 is SMNVEV in the germline V gene (reference sequence). V shed 9 bases and J shed 5 bases, with 14 bases lying between them. This CDR3 has 13 amino acids.

This clone was counted a few times. The V and J genes are TRBV7-2 and TRBJ2-1; 8 nucleotides align to TRBD2. Germline lookup yields CDR1 SGHTA and CDR2 FQGNSA. The CDR3 contains 15 residues. J was trimmed by 4 bases and V by 3 bases; bases with no gene match: 5. In DNA, the CDR3 is TGTGCCAGCAGCTTTGGCGGGGGGCCTTACAATGAGCAGTTCTTC. Protein product: CASSFGGGPYNEQFF.

This chain connects TRBV28 to TRBJ2-3; D is perhaps TRBD1 or TRBD2 (6 bases each). Trimming took 5 bases from V and 2 from J, leaving 17 bases between them. The germline V gene encodes CDR1 MDHEN and CDR2 SYDVKM. This CDR3 contains 16 residues. The CDR3 protein is CASSLLGGSATDTQYF. CDR3 bases: TGTGCCAGCAGTCTCCTGGGGGGCTCTGCCACAGATACGCAGTATTTT.

The rearrangement uses TRBV6-1 and TRBJ1-3; D remains ambiguous. Per the germline V gene, CDR1 is MNHNS and CDR2 is SASEGT. V shed 6 bases and J shed 0 bases, with 9 bases lying between them. CDR3 length: 14 amino acids. CDR3 DNA sequence: TGTGCCAGCAGGGAAATTGGCTCTGGAAACACCATATATTTT. The encoded protein is CASREIGSGNTIYF.

Only one count was recorded for this clone. The chain carries TRBV6-5 and TRBJ2-1, with D possibly TRBD1 on 7 matching bases. Between the trimmed V and J ends, which lost 4 bases and 0 bases, there was a span of 10 bases. The CDR3 extends over 15 amino acids. CDR1 is MNHEY, CDR2 SVGAGI, per germline. The CDR3 DNA follows: TGTGCCAGCAGTTCAGGGGGGAGCTCCTACAATGAGCAGTTCTTC. Its translation: CASSSGGSSYNEQFF.

The rearrangement uses TRBV5-8 and TRBJ2-3; D is ambiguous. Trimming shortened V by 1 base and J by 1 base, and 13 bases separated the two germline ends. CDR3 length: 16 residues. Per the germline V gene, CDR1 is SGHTS and CDR2 is YDEGEE. This chain's CDR3 is CASSLMGDARTDTQYF. The CDR3 region has the DNA TGTGCCAGCAGCTTGATGGGTGACGCCCGCACAGATACGCAGTATTTT.

V gene TRBV5-1 combines with J gene TRBJ2-5; 7 bases are shared with TRBD1. CDR1 and CDR2 (germline): SGHRS, YFSETQ. With 0 bases clipped from V and 5 bases from J, the junction kept 7 bases outside the gene matches. The CDR3 is made up of 15 amino acids. The CDR3 is CASSLGPGGRETQYF. CDR3 nucleotide sequence: TGCGCCAGCAGCTTGGGGCCAGGGGGAAGGGAGACCCAGTACTTC.

This chain links TRBV11-3 with TRBJ2-7; 7 positions match TRBD1. After removal of 5 bases from V and 3 bases from J, the junction contained 4 bases not matched to a gene. The germline gives CDR1 SGHNT, CDR2 YENEEA. The CDR3 spans 13 residues. CDR3 loop: CASSRDRNYEQYF. DNA of the CDR3: TGTGCCAGCAGCCGGGACAGAAACTACGAGCAGTACTTC.

This clone was seen a single time. The genes are TRBV6-4 and TRBJ2-7; D unclear. This CDR3 is 14 amino acids long. Trimming left V 8 bases short and J 1 base short, with 15 bases between. Per germline, CDR1 MRHNA and CDR2 SNTAGT. CDR3 loop: CASVPSLRSYEQYF. In DNA, the CDR3 is TGTGCCAGCGTGCCTTCCCTCAGGTCCTACGAGCAGTACTTC.

This sequence joins TRBV27 and TRBJ2-7; D might be TRBD2 (7 bases). Germline-derived CDR1 and CDR2 are MNHEY and SMNVEV (reference sequence). The CDR3 has 15 amino acids. V lost 0 bases and J lost 3, with 12 bases in between. CDR3 bases: TGTGCCAGCAGTTTATCGCCAGGGGAGGGCTACGAGCAGTACTTC. Encoded protein: CASSLSPGEGYEQYF.

The rearrangement uses TRBV29-1 and TRBJ2-1, with unresolved D. This CDR3 has 16 residues. Trimming removed 7 bases from V and 5 bases from J, with 24 bases in between. The germline CDR1 and CDR2 sequences are SQVTM and ANQGSEA. Written as DNA, the CDR3 is TGCAGCGCGGAACCCGGGTCCCCCTTTGCCCACAATGAGCAGTTCTTC. It translates to CSAEPGSPFAHNEQFF.

The chain combines TRBV19 with TRBJ2-2, with D tentatively TRBD2 (6 bases). Germline CDR1 LNHDA, CDR2 SQIVND (reference sequence). The V gene lost 11 bases and the J gene lost 0 bases, with 13 bases spanning the gap. The CDR3 loop spans 14 amino acids. This chain's CDR3 is CAGGARTNTGELFF. The CDR3, as DNA: TGTGCCGGCGGGGCGAGAACGAACACCGGGGAGCTGTTTTTT.

This chain links TRBV13 with TRBJ1-2; TRBD1 matches 12 bases. The CDR3 consists of 15 residues. Germline-derived CDR1 and CDR2 are PRHDT and FYEKMQ (reference sequence). V lost 5 bases to trimming and J lost 4 bases; unmatched junction nucleotides: 5. CDR3 DNA: TGTGCCAGCAGCCCCGGGACAGGGGGCATCTATGGCTACACCTTC. Residues: CASSPGTGGIYGYTF. The full variable domain, its missing parts supplied by reference TRBV13 and TRBJ1-2, is AAGVIQSPRHLIKEKRETATLKCYPIPRHDTVYWYQQGPGQDPQFLISFYEKMQSDKGSIPDRFSAQQFSDYHSELNMSSLELGDSALYFCASSPGTGGIYGYTFGSGTRLTVV.

This chain links TRBV29-1 with TRBJ2-7; D is possibly TRBD2 (7 bases). The CDR3 has 15 residues. Looked up from germline, CDR1 is SQVTM and CDR2 is ANQGSEA. V was trimmed by 6 bases and J by 3 bases, leaving 21 bases between them. As DNA, the CDR3 is TGCAGCGTCACCCGGGGGGCGGGGAGCCTCTACGAGCAGTACTTC. This codes for CSVTRGAGSLYEQYF.

J is TRBJ1-5 and V is TRBV7-8, with D maybe TRBD1 (5 bases). Trimming pared 4 bases from V and 7 bases from J, leaving 11 bases between. This CDR3 region has 13 residues. CDR1 is SGHVS, CDR2 FQNEAQ, per germline. CDR3 residues: CASSSERGQPQHF. CDR3 DNA: TGTGCCAGCAGCTCGGAAAGGGGCCAGCCCCAGCATTTT.

This clone was detected once. The chain is built from TRBV18 and TRBJ2-5, with a possible D match to TRBD1 (5 bases). Germline CDR1 and CDR2: KGHSH and LQKENI. Trimming took off 0 bases at V and 7 bases at J, with 15 bases between the two ends. The CDR3 is 15 amino acids. CDR3 amino acids: CASSPPSRARVTQYF. The DNA of the CDR3 is TGTGCCAGCTCACCACCTTCCAGGGCCCGGGTGACCCAGTACTTC.

This rearrangement joins TRBV30 to TRBJ1-4; 9 bases match TRBD1. Germline CDR1 reads GTSNPN; CDR2 reads SVGIG (reference sequence). J was trimmed by 8 bases and V by 4 bases; bases with no gene match: 5. The CDR3 is 13 amino acids. The CDR3 here is CAWKVQGAEKLFF. CDR3 sequence (DNA): TGTGCCTGGAAGGTACAGGGGGCGGAAAAACTGTTTTTT.

V and J are TRBV28 and TRBJ2-3; tentative D call: TRBD2 (6 bases). CDR3 size: 14 residues. The germline V gene encodes CDR1 MDHEN and CDR2 SYDVKM. V gave up 6 bases and J gave up 1 base, with 11 bases separating them. The CDR3 bases are TGTGCCAGCAGGAGACTAGTTGGCACAGATACGCAGTATTTT. It is translated as CASRRLVGTDTQYF.

The gene calls are TRBV4-1 and TRBJ2-7; D gene ambiguous. The CDR3 length is 13 residues. The V and J ends lost 1 base and 6 bases respectively, with 10 bases between them. CDR1 is MGHRA, CDR2 YSYEKL, per germline. The DNA of the CDR3 is TGCGCCAGCAGCCAAGGGCCCACGGTCGAGCAGTACTTC. Its translation is CASSQGPTVEQYF.

V gene TRBV4-3 combines with J gene TRBJ1-1, with unresolved D. Between the trimmed V and J ends, which lost 2 bases and 4 bases, there was a span of 8 bases. Germline CDR1 and CDR2: LGHNA and YSLEER. CDR3 size: 13 residues. The CDR3 DNA reads TGCGCCAGCAGCCAACTACGCGGCACTGAAGCTTTCTTT. Protein sequence: CASSQLRGTEAFF.

V gene TRBV7-2 combines with J gene TRBJ1-2, with a possible D match to TRBD1 (6 bases). The ends were cut back, 5 bases at V and 3 bases at J, with 13 bases in the middle. Germline V gene lookup returns CDR1 SGHTA and CDR2 FQGNSA. This CDR3 contains 14 residues. The CDR3, as DNA: TGTGCCAGCAGCCCGCCATACAGGGACTATGGCTACACCTTC. This sequence encodes CASSPPYRDYGYTF.

The chain combines TRBV4-1 with TRBJ2-3, with D possibly matching TRBD1 (6 bases). The length of the CDR3 is 18 residues. V lost 2 bases, J lost 0 bases, and 18 bases lay in between. In germline, CDR1 is MGHRA, CDR2 YSYEKL. CDR3 sequence reads: CASSQYRTGTTSTDTQYF. In DNA form, the CDR3 reads TGCGCCAGCAGCCAATACCGTACCGGGACAACTAGCACAGATACGCAGTATTTT.

This clone was found a few times. This chain joins TRBV5-1 and TRBJ1-6; TRBD1 might be the D (5 bases). CDR3 length: 14 residues. Germline CDR1 is SGHRS and CDR2 is YFSETQ. V lost 0 bases to trimming and J lost 7 bases, with 8 bases between them. This CDR3 reads CASSLVQENSPLHF. CDR3 in DNA: TGCGCCAGCAGCTTGGTACAGGAGAATTCACCCCTCCACTTT.

The chain carries TRBV5-4 and TRBJ1-2; D uncertain. Per germline, CDR1 SGHNT and CDR2 YYREEE (reference sequence). The CDR3 totals 14 residues. Trimming shortened V by 0 bases and J by 4 bases, and 10 bases separated the two germline ends. CDR3 DNA sequence: TGTGCCAGCAGCTTGGCGGGGAGTAGCTATGGCTACACCTTC. It codes for CASSLAGSSYGYTF.

This clone has just one count. The chain has TRBV28 and TRBJ2-2; 7 bases are a match to TRBD2. Germline assignment: CDR1 MDHEN and CDR2 SYDVKM. The CDR3 covers 15 residues. V was clipped by 6 bases and J by 1 base; unmatched bases: 5. The CDR3 DNA reads TGTGCCAGCAGCCCAGCGGGGAGGAACACCGGGGAGCTGTTTTTT. Translation gives CASSPAGRNTGELFF.

The chain couples TRBV5-6 to TRBJ2-7; D is uncertain. Trimming removed 2 bases from V and 2 bases from J, with 8 bases in between. This CDR3 comprises 13 residues. Germline CDR1 SGHDT, CDR2 YYEEEE. Written as DNA, the CDR3 is TGTGCCAGCAGCTTCCGACGGACCTACGAGCAGTACTTC. It codes for CASSFRRTYEQYF.